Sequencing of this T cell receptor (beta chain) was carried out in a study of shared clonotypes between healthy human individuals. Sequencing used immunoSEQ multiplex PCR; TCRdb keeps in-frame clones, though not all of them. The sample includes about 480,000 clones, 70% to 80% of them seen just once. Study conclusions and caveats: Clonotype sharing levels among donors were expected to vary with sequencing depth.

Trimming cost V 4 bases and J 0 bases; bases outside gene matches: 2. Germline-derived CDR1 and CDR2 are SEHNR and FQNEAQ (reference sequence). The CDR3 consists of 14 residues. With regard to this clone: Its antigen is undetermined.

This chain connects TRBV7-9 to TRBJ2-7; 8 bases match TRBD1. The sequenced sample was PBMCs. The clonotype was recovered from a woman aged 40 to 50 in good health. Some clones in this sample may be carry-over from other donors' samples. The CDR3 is CASSWTGPSYEQYF. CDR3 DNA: TGTGCCAGCAGCTGGACAGGGCCCTCCTACGAGCAGTACTTC.